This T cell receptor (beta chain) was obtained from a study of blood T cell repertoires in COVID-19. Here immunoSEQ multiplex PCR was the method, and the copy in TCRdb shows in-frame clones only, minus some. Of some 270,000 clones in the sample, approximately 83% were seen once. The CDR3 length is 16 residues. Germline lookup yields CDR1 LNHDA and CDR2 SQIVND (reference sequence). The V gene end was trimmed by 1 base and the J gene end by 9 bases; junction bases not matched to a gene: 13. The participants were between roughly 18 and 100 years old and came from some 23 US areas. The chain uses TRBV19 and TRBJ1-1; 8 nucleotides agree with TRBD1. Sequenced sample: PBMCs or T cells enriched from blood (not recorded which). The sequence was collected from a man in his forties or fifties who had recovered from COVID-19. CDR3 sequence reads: CASSIGPGGGQGKAFF. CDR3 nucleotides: TGTGCCAGTAGTATAGGTCCGGGGGGAGGACAGGGTAAAGCTTTCTTT.